The 19 T cell receptor beta chains below all came from one sample that was sequenced in a study of T cell repertoires in cytomegalovirus infection. TCRdb reprocessed the reads with MiXCR, giving one entry per CDR3 protein. In the table there are 150,000 to 200,000 distinct CDR3 sequences, 25% to 30% of which are singletons. The sequencing sample was made of PBMCs. These receptors were obtained from a human donor in good health (CMV status not recorded). Some clones in this sample may be carry-over from other donors' samples.

The chain uses TRBV4-1 and TRBJ2-1; D unclear. There are 17 residues in the CDR3. Between the trimmed V and J ends, which lost 1 base and 7 bases, there was a span of 20 bases. CDR1 is MGHRA, CDR2 YSYEKL, per germline. Here the CDR3 reads CASSQGREADLGNEQFF. Written as DNA, the CDR3 is TGCGCCAGCAGCCAAGGTAGAGAGGCTGACCTGGGGAATGAGCAGTTCTTC.

The chain couples TRBV4-1 to TRBJ1-1; TRBD1 might be the D (5 bases). V was pared by 0 bases and J by 5 bases, with 13 bases between. The CDR3 sequence is 15 residues long. The germline CDR1 and CDR2 sequences are MGHRA and YSYEKL. In nucleotides, the CDR3 is TGCGCCAGCAGCCAAGACCCAGGGCTAAGGACTGAAGCTTTCTTT. Translating it yields CASSQDPGLRTEAFF.

The chain is built from TRBV19 and TRBJ1-2, with D possibly TRBD1 on 5 matching bases. V was shortened by 6 bases and J by 4 bases, with 24 bases between the two germline ends. The CDR3 totals 17 residues. Germline CDR1 and CDR2: LNHDA and SQIVND (reference sequence). The CDR3 DNA follows: TGTGCCAGTAGCCTTCCGCCGGGACCCTTTATCCGCTATGGCTACACCTTC. Amino acids: CASSLPPGPFIRYGYTF.

This clonotype was picked up a small number of times. The chain links TRBV5-1 to TRBJ2-1; maybe TRBD2 (5 bases). Trimming shortened V by 7 bases and J by 1 base, and 12 bases separated the two germline ends. The CDR3 totals 14 residues. CDR1 and CDR2 from the germline V gene are SGHRS and YFSETQ. This chain's CDR3 is CASGPGWSYNEQFF. The CDR3 DNA reads as TGCGCCAGCGGCCCGGGGTGGTCCTACAATGAGCAGTTCTTC.

This CDR3 is CASSPRGGIGSGELFF. For the CDR3, the DNA is TGTGCCAGCAGCCCCAGGGGAGGCATAGGCTCCGGGGAGCTGTTTTTT. The rearrangement uses TRBV7-6 and TRBJ2-2; D assignment may be TRBD1 or TRBD2 (6 bases each). Deletions cut 5 bases from V and 6 bases from J, with 19 bases between. The germline V gene encodes CDR1 SGHVS and CDR2 FNYEAQ. There are 16 residues in the CDR3.

The rearrangement links TRBV5-1 to TRBJ1-6; 7 bases agree with TRBD1. From germline, CDR1 is SGHRS and CDR2 YFSETQ. The J segment lost 10 bases and the V segment lost 4 bases, leaving 14 bases of the junction unmatched. This CDR3 region has 16 residues. The CDR3 DNA reads as TGCGCCAGCAGCCCCCTCCCCCCGACAGGGAACTCACCCCTCCACTTT. Protein sequence: CASSPLPPTGNSPLHF.

The rearrangement links TRBV20-1 to TRBJ2-5, with TRBD1 matching 12 bases. V was pared by 3 bases and J by 4 bases, with 6 bases of the junction left unmatched. CDR1 is DFQATT, CDR2 SNEGSKA, per germline (reference sequence). The CDR3 is 15 amino acids. The CDR3 reads CSASGDRGRTETQYF. The CDR3 coding sequence is TGCAGTGCTAGTGGGGACAGGGGGCGCACAGAGACCCAGTACTTC.

The genes are TRBV19 and TRBJ1-1; D is perhaps TRBD1 (6 bases). Trimming stripped 4 bases from V and 4 bases from J, with 13 bases between. Germline CDR1 reads LNHDA; CDR2 reads SQIVND (reference sequence). This CDR3 comprises 14 residues. CDR3 residues: CASSKQGRGTEAFF. The DNA for the CDR3 is TGTGCCAGTAGTAAACAGGGACGGGGCACTGAAGCTTTCTTT.

This clonotype occurred many times. The gene calls are TRBV7-2 and TRBJ1-5; TRBD1 matches at 7 bases. V lost 4 bases and J lost 9; bases outside the gene matches: 6. The germline gives CDR1 SGHTA, CDR2 FQGNSA. The CDR3 spans 13 residues. DNA for the CDR3: TGTGCCAGCAGCTCGACAGGGACGGGGCCCCAGCATTTT. It codes for CASSSTGTGPQHF.

This clonotype was observed a handful of times. This chain joins TRBV27 and TRBJ2-7; D unresolved. The CDR3 runs to 12 residues. CDR1 and CDR2 (germline): MNHEY, SMNVEV (reference sequence). Trimming removed 5 bases from V and 6 bases from J, with 11 bases in between. CDR3 bases: TGTGCCAGCAGTACACCATCGAGCGAGCAGTACTTC. It specifies CASSTPSSEQYF.

A single count supports this clonotype. This chain connects TRBV20-1 to TRBJ1-2; D is possibly TRBD1 (5 bases). Germline V gene lookup returns CDR1 DFQATT and CDR2 SNEGSKA (reference sequence). Trimming took 5 bases from V and 8 from J, leaving 18 bases between them. The CDR3 consists of 13 residues. The CDR3 nucleotides read TGCAGTGCTTCTCTTCGCAGGGACGGAGGCTACACCTTC. Protein product: CSASLRRDGGYTF.

There are a few counts of this clonotype. The chain links TRBV29-1 to TRBJ1-1; no reliable D call. The germline gives CDR1 SQVTM, CDR2 ANQGSEA. V dropped 5 bases and J dropped 0 bases, with 7 bases sitting between them. The CDR3 runs 12 residues. In DNA form, the CDR3 reads TGCAGCGTTCGGACCATGAACACTGAAGCTTTCTTT. Translation gives CSVRTMNTEAFF.

The chain couples TRBV14 to TRBJ2-5; 8 positions match TRBD1. CDR1 and CDR2 (germline): SGHDN, FVKESK. V lost 4 bases, J lost 0 bases, and 4 bases stayed unmatched. This CDR3 spans 15 amino acids. The CDR3 nucleotides are TGTGCCAGCAGCCTCCTGGACAGGGACCAAGAGACCCAGTACTTC. This translates into CASSLLDRDQETQYF.

The sample holds a few counts of this clonotype. The chain employs TRBV5-1 and TRBJ2-1; 7 nucleotides align to TRBD1. The CDR3 is 15 amino acids. V gave up 0 bases and J gave up 7 bases; unmatched junction bases: 7. CDR1 and CDR2 (germline): SGHRS, YFSETQ. The DNA for the CDR3 is TGCGCCAGCAGCTTGGGTGGACAGGCGATGAATGAGCAGTTCTTC. Protein sequence: CASSLGGQAMNEQFF. Filled out from reference TRBV5-1 and TRBJ2-1, the complete variable domain reads KAGVTQTPRYLIKTRGQQVTLSCSPISGHRSVSWYQQTPGQGLQFLFEYFSETQRNKGNFPGRFSGRQFSNSRSEMNVSTLELGDSALYLCASSLGGQAMNEQFFGPGTRLTVL.

In its sample, this clonotype was seen a few times. This chain links TRBV6-2 or TRBV6-3 with TRBJ2-7; D remains ambiguous. Trimming removed 7 bases from V and 2 bases from J, with 15 bases in between. Germline V gives CDR1 MNHEY, CDR2 SVGEGT. The CDR3 runs 14 residues. CDR3 protein: CASTFRPRPYEQYF. The CDR3 coding sequence is TGTGCCAGCACCTTTCGTCCCAGACCCTACGAGCAGTACTTC.

This clonotype was counted ten times or more. The CDR3 nucleotides are TGTGCCAGCAGCTTAGGGGAATTGGGAGCTTTCTTT. Its translation is CASSLGELGAFF. The chain uses TRBV7-9 and TRBJ1-1; D ambiguous. The CDR3 has 12 amino acids. V was pared by 1 base and J by 10 bases, with 10 bases between. CDR1 SEHNR and CDR2 FQNEAQ come from the germline V gene (reference sequence).

This clonotype came up a few times. The chain joins TRBV13 to TRBJ2-7; a weak D match, TRBD2 (6 bases). Between the trimmed V and J ends, which lost 6 bases and 2 bases, there was a span of 17 bases. The germline V gene encodes CDR1 PRHDT and CDR2 FYEKMQ (reference sequence). CDR3 length: 15 residues. The CDR3 DNA reads TGTGCCAGCAGTCCCGGGGGTCGGCAAGCCTACGAGCAGTACTTC. It translates to CASSPGGRQAYEQYF.

The gene calls are TRBV6-5 and TRBJ1-5; the D is unclear. Germline lookup yields CDR1 MNHEY and CDR2 SVGAGI. With 4 bases removed from V and 9 bases from J, the gap between germline ends came to 16 bases. This CDR3 comprises 14 residues. CDR3 coding DNA: TGTGCCAGCAGTTCAGAGCAGGTTTCGGGGCCCCAGCATTTT. Residues: CASSSEQVSGPQHF.

This clonotype occurred many times. This chain links TRBV7-2 with TRBJ1-5; D might be TRBD1 (5 bases). Germline CDR1 SGHTA, CDR2 FQGNSA. Trimming shortened V by 4 bases and J by 2 bases, and 9 bases separated the two germline ends. This CDR3 is 14 amino acids long. The CDR3 DNA sequence: TGTGCCAGCAGCTACCTAGGGGGCAATCAGCCCCAGCATTTT. Protein: CASSYLGGNQPQHF. The entire variable domain, with the rest obtained from reference TRBV7-2 and TRBJ1-5, is as follows: GAGVSQSPSNKVTEKGKDVELRCDPISGHTALYWYRQSLGQGLEFLIYFQGNSAPDKSGLPSDRFSAERTGGSVSTLTIQRTQQEDSAVYLCASSYLGGNQPQHFGDGTRLSIL.